Following are 27 T cell receptor beta chains from one sample sequenced in a study of T cell responses to AZD1222 COVID-19 vaccine. Using immunoSEQ multiplex PCR, the repertoire was profiled, and TCRdb retains in-frame clones only, with some absent. Of 140,000 to 150,000 clones in the sample, more than 90% were seen once. The material sequenced was peripheral blood, taken on day 0 of AZD1222 vaccination. Every receptor here comes from an adult in good health.

This chain connects TRBV27 to TRBJ1-5, with D unresolved. Germline V CDR1 and CDR2: MNHEY, SMNVEV (reference sequence). Trimming shortened V by 4 bases and J by 2 bases, and 12 bases separated the two germline ends. This CDR3 has 15 amino acids. The CDR3 bases are TGTGCCAGCAGTTCGATGGGTTTGGGCAATCAGCCCCAGCATTTT. Its protein is CASSSMGLGNQPQHF.

The chain links TRBV13 to TRBJ2-1, with 10 bases fitting TRBD1. After removal of 2 bases from V and 8 bases from J, the junction contained 12 bases not matched to a gene. The CDR3 spans 17 residues. Germline lookup yields CDR1 PRHDT and CDR2 FYEKMQ (reference sequence). As DNA, the CDR3 is TGTGCCAGCAGCTTAAGTTCCGACGGGACAGGGGATTATGAGCAGTTCTTC. The encoded protein is CASSLSSDGTGDYEQFF.

CDR3 region: CASRTGEAGANVLTF. The CDR3 DNA is TGTGCCAGCAGGACAGGGGAGGCTGGGGCCAACGTCCTGACTTTC. The V gene is TRBV6-5, the J gene TRBJ2-6; the match to TRBD1 covers 8 bases. Trimming removed 6 bases from V and 2 bases from J; junction bases left unmatched: 3. The CDR3 spans 15 residues. CDR1 MNHEY and CDR2 SVGAGI come from the germline V gene.

The chain has TRBV27 and TRBJ2-3; unclear D gene. V was cut by 5 bases and J by 1 base, with 13 bases left in between. The CDR3 consists of 15 residues. CDR1 MNHEY and CDR2 SMNVEV come from the germline V gene (reference sequence). The CDR3 nucleotides read TGTGCCAGCAGTCCCATTGGGTTTGGCACAGATACGCAGTATTTT. Translation: CASSPIGFGTDTQYF.

This chain uses TRBV7-3 with TRBJ1-1; maybe TRBD1 (5 bases). In germline, CDR1 is SGHTA, CDR2 FQGTGA. The CDR3 has 15 amino acids. The V and J ends lost 1 base and 4 bases respectively, with 13 bases between them. CDR3: CASSLRGGQGTEAFF. The CDR3 region has the DNA TGTGCCAGCAGCTTAAGGGGCGGGCAGGGCACTGAAGCTTTCTTT.

The chain is built from TRBV18 and TRBJ1-6; D perhaps matches TRBD1 (5 bases). Germline V gene data show CDR1 as KGHSH and CDR2 as LQKENI. Trimming stripped 6 bases from V and 11 bases from J, with 20 bases between. The CDR3 has 15 residues. This chain's CDR3 is CASSPRAGPETPLHF. DNA for the CDR3: TGTGCCAGCTCCCCCCGGGCAGGGCCCGAGACACCCCTCCACTTT.

The gene calls are TRBV9 and TRBJ2-5; D not resolved. The CDR3 spans 15 residues. V was shortened by 0 bases and J by 4 bases, with 13 bases between the two germline ends. From germline, CDR1 is SGDLS and CDR2 YYNGEE. This chain's CDR3 is CASSVGNGRGETQYF. As DNA, the CDR3 is TGTGCCAGCAGCGTAGGTAACGGCCGAGGAGAGACCCAGTACTTC.

V gene TRBV5-4 combines with J gene TRBJ2-2, with a tentative D call TRBD2 (7 bases). Germline V gene lookup returns CDR1 SGHNT and CDR2 YYREEE (reference sequence). Trimming stripped 0 bases from V and 5 bases from J, with 17 bases between. The CDR3 is 17 residues long. The CDR3 bases are TGTGCCAGCAGCTTGGCGAGGGGGGGCCAAGGAACCGGGGAGCTGTTTTTT. It codes for CASSLARGGQGTGELFF. The full variable domain, its missing parts supplied by reference TRBV5-4 and TRBJ2-2, is ETGVTQSPTHLIKTRGQQVTLRCSSQSGHNTVSWYQQALGQGPQFIFQYYREEENGRGNFPPRFSGLQFPNYSSELNVNALELDDSALYLCASSLARGGQGTGELFFGEGSRLTVL.

The chain joins TRBV12-3 or TRBV12-4 to TRBJ2-1; tentative D call: TRBD1 (5 bases). Between the trimmed V and J ends, which lost 0 bases and 8 bases, there was a span of 8 bases. CDR3 size: 13 residues. In DNA, the CDR3 is TGTGCCAGCAGTTTAGCGGCAGGGCATGAGCAGTTCTTC. Residues: CASSLAAGHEQFF.

The CDR3 loop reads CASRGGTVNEQFF. In DNA form, the CDR3 reads TGTGCCAGCAGAGGCGGGACCGTCAATGAGCAGTTCTTC. The V call is TRBV27, the J call TRBJ2-1; weak D call: TRBD2 (6 bases). The CDR3 sequence is 13 residues long. V was cut by 6 bases and J by 6 bases, with 12 bases left in between. Germline CDR1 MNHEY, CDR2 SMNVEV (reference sequence).

This clone has only one observation. This chain joins TRBV29-1 and TRBJ1-1; TRBD1 matches at 8 bases. The germline CDR1 and CDR2 sequences are SQVTM and ANQGSEA. The ends lost 2 bases at V and 4 bases at J; junction bases unmatched: 3. CDR3 length: 13 residues. The CDR3 DNA follows: TGCAGCGTTGAAAAAACAGGGGGCACTGAAGCTTTCTTT. Protein sequence: CSVEKTGGTEAFF.

This clone has a single count. This chain joins TRBV7-2 and TRBJ2-4; D unclear. There are 12 residues in the CDR3. Germline CDR1 SGHTA, CDR2 FQGNSA. The V end lost 4 bases, the J end lost 3 bases, and 4 bases lay between the germline ends. The CDR3 is CASSWDKNIQYF. CDR3 DNA sequence: TGTGCCAGCAGCTGGGACAAAAACATTCAGTACTTC.

V is TRBV4-1 and J is TRBJ1-4, with 7 bases fitting TRBD1. CDR1 MGHRA and CDR2 YSYEKL come from the germline V gene. V lost 0 bases to trimming and J lost 8 bases; unmatched junction nucleotides: 9. This CDR3 has 16 residues. CDR3 in amino acids: CASSQDGTGVGEKLFF. In DNA form, the CDR3 reads TGCGCCAGCAGCCAAGATGGAACAGGGGTAGGGGAAAAACTGTTTTTT.

The chain combines TRBV6-5 with TRBJ2-1, with TRBD1 as a possible D gene (6 bases). The CDR3 sequence is 14 residues long. Trimming took off 6 bases at V and 2 bases at J, with 11 bases between the two ends. Germline CDR1 and CDR2: MNHEY and SVGAGI. Here the CDR3 reads CASRQGPPYNEQFF. CDR3 nucleotides: TGTGCCAGCAGGCAGGGGCCCCCCTACAATGAGCAGTTCTTC.

This chain links TRBV4-2 with TRBJ2-3; D remains unclear. V gave up 0 bases and J gave up 6 bases, with 19 bases separating them. This CDR3 is built from 17 residues. Germline CDR1 LGHNA, CDR2 YNFKEQ. The CDR3 DNA is TGTGCCAGCAGCCAAGACCATGTTACGCCCTGGGCGGATACGCAGTATTTT. Translated: CASSQDHVTPWADTQYF.

This sequence joins TRBV10-2 and TRBJ1-1; D uncertain. The V gene's germline CDR1 is WSHSY and CDR2 SAAADI. V was clipped by 0 bases and J by 6 bases, with 8 bases between them. CDR3 length equals 13 residues. In DNA form, the CDR3 reads TGCGCCAGCAGTGAGTCTGGGGTAGCTGAAGCTTTCTTT. It is translated as CASSESGVAEAFF.

This clone was recorded once. This sequence may be a read error, since a much larger clone differs from it by one base. The genes are TRBV11-2 and TRBJ2-7; no firm D call. V lost 1 base to trimming and J lost 2 bases, with 6 bases between them. This CDR3 comprises 13 residues. Germline V gene lookup returns CDR1 SGHAT and CDR2 FQNNGV. CDR3 in DNA: TGTGCCAGCAGCTTAGGGCGTACCTACGAGCAGTACTTC. It specifies CASSLGRTYEQYF.

The chain uses TRBV5-4 and TRBJ2-3, with D possibly called TRBD1 or TRBD2 (5 bases each). Trimming pared 2 bases from V and 4 bases from J, leaving 14 bases between. This CDR3 is built from 15 residues. The germline V gene has CDR1 SGHNT and CDR2 YYREEE (reference sequence). CDR3: CASSFTGTRPDTQYF. In nucleotides, the CDR3 is TGTGCCAGCAGCTTCACCGGGACCCGTCCAGATACGCAGTATTTT.

The rearrangement uses TRBV18 and TRBJ1-3; D possibly corresponds to TRBD1 (5 bases). V lost 0 bases and J lost 8, with 14 bases in between. Germline CDR1 is KGHSH and CDR2 is LQKENI. CDR3 size: 15 residues. The DNA for the CDR3 is TGTGCCAGCTCACCACCGAAGGCAGGGTACGACACCATATATTTT. Translation gives CASSPPKAGYDTIYF.

The rearrangement links TRBV9 to TRBJ2-4, with a weak D call TRBD2 (5 bases). V dropped 0 bases and J dropped 0 bases, with 7 bases sitting between them. Germline assignment: CDR1 SGDLS and CDR2 YYNGEE. This CDR3 is 15 amino acids long. CDR3 coding DNA: TGTGCCAGCAGCGTAGGAGGACTAGCCAAAAACATTCAGTACTTC. Translated, it gives CASSVGGLAKNIQYF.

The rearrangement joins TRBV7-9 to TRBJ1-1; D uncertain. Trimming shortened V by 5 bases and J by 1 base, and 5 bases separated the two germline ends. The CDR3 consists of 12 residues. CDR1 and CDR2 from the germline V gene are SEHNR and FQNEAQ (reference sequence). CDR3 nucleotide sequence: TGTGCCAGCAGCAGAGAGAACACTGAAGCTTTCTTT. Translated, it gives CASSRENTEAFF.

In the case of this clone: Distinct nucleotide sequences in the sample also encode this CDR3. V gene TRBV27 combines with J gene TRBJ1-1, with a tentative D call TRBD1 (5 bases). The germline V and J ends were trimmed by 3 bases and 1 base, with 6 bases remaining between them. CDR1 is MNHEY, CDR2 SMNVEV, per germline (reference sequence). The CDR3 contains 13 residues. This CDR3 reads CASSLGGNTEAFF. For the CDR3, the DNA is TGTGCCAGCAGTTTGGGGGGGAACACTGAAGCTTTCTTT.

The rearrangement joins TRBV27 to TRBJ2-7, with a tentative D call TRBD1 (6 bases). There are 17 residues in the CDR3. Germline CDR1 reads MNHEY; CDR2 reads SMNVEV (reference sequence). With 1 base removed from V and 3 bases from J, the gap between germline ends came to 19 bases. Here the CDR3 DNA reads TGTGCCAGCAGTTTATTTACCGAGATGGGGACACTCTACGAGCAGTACTTC. The encoded protein is CASSLFTEMGTLYEQYF.

The J gene is TRBJ1-1, the V gene TRBV5-1, with 8 bases fitting TRBD1. J was trimmed by 0 bases and V by 0 bases; bases with no gene match: 4. The CDR3 runs to 16 residues. Looked up from germline, CDR1 is SGHRS and CDR2 is YFSETQ. As DNA, the CDR3 is TGCGCCAGCAGCTTGGACGGGACAGGAATGAACACTGAAGCTTTCTTT. This codes for CASSLDGTGMNTEAFF.

The chain uses TRBV19 and TRBJ1-4; no clear D gene. Germline V gives CDR1 LNHDA, CDR2 SQIVND (reference sequence). The CDR3 totals 18 residues. Trimming took 5 bases from V and 5 from J, leaving 24 bases between them. CDR3 in DNA: TGTGCCAGTAGTTATTATTGGTTAGGTCGCAGCTCAAATGAAAAACTGTTTTTT. Translating gives CASSYYWLGRSSNEKLFF.

This clone has a single count. The V call is TRBV7-9, the J call TRBJ2-1; D possibly corresponds to TRBD2 (5 bases). Trimming took 0 bases from V and 4 from J, leaving 10 bases between them. The CDR3 extends over 15 amino acids. Germline-derived CDR1 and CDR2 are SEHNR and FQNEAQ (reference sequence). The CDR3 reads CASSLARTDYNEQFF. In nucleotides, the CDR3 is TGTGCCAGCAGCTTAGCGCGGACTGATTACAATGAGCAGTTCTTC.

The CDR3 DNA follows: TGTGCCAGCTCACCGGGGGCGCGGGGCTCTCAGCCCCAGCATTTT. Translated: CASSPGARGSQPQHF. The chain links TRBV18 to TRBJ1-5, with D perhaps matching TRBD1 (6 bases). This CDR3 contains 15 residues. Germline V gene lookup returns CDR1 KGHSH and CDR2 LQKENI. The V gene lost 3 bases and the J gene lost 6 bases, with 15 bases spanning the gap.